The TCR beta chain described here comes from a study of OX40 agonist ivuxolimab in advanced cancers. Looking at the study overall: The patients received agonistic anti-OX40 (CD134) antibody ivuxolimab.

The length of the CDR3 is 16 residues. V lost 1 base to trimming and J lost 2 bases, with 12 bases between them. Germline CDR1 is LNHDA and CDR2 is SQIVND (reference sequence). The assay was immunoSEQ multiplex PCR, and TCRdb's table has in-frame clones only and misses some. The repertoire holds about 54,000 clones, with roughly 81% as singletons. V and J are TRBV19 and TRBJ1-5, with D unresolved. Here the sequenced sample was CD4+ or CD8+ T cells sorted from blood, taken in a trial of the OX40 agonist ivuxolimab. The clonotype comes from an adult with an advanced solid tumor such as melanoma, head and neck, liver or kidney cancer. This CDR3 reads CASSIGRAPGNQPQHF. The CDR3 nucleotides read TGTGCCAGTAGTATAGGGAGGGCTCCGGGCAATCAGCCCCAGCATTTT.